Each of the 6 T cell receptor beta chains below was sequenced from the same sample in a study of blood T cells in healthy people across ages. Then a second PCR, running roughly 7 to 11 cycles, was carried out with a sample-barcoded 5' primer and a J-beta primer mix. TCRdb fed the 5' RACE reads into MiXCR, producing one record per CDR3 protein. The sample records around 1.5 million distinct CDR3 sequences, 35% to 45% being singletons. The sequenced material came from blood. These receptors all stem from a woman between 18 and 29 years old in good health.

The V gene is TRBV19, the J gene TRBJ2-1, with 9 bases aligning to TRBD2. This CDR3 comprises 12 residues. From germline, CDR1 is LNHDA and CDR2 SQIVND (reference sequence). Trimming cost V 7 bases and J 12 bases; bases outside gene matches: 7. CDR3 region: CASNVAGARQFF. In nucleotides, the CDR3 is TGTGCCAGTAACGTAGCGGGGGCGCGGCAGTTCTTC.

This sequence joins TRBV20-1 and TRBJ2-5, with unresolved D. Germline-derived CDR1 and CDR2 are DFQATT and SNEGSKA (reference sequence). The CDR3 sequence is 12 residues long. The CDR3 coding sequence is TGCAGCGCCTGTGGGGTCGGGGAGACCCAGTACTTC. Amino acids: CSACGVGETQYF.

This clonotype was counted between two and nine times. The chain carries TRBV7-8 and TRBJ1-6, with D tentatively TRBD1 (6 bases). Trimming pared 2 bases from V and 9 bases from J, leaving 11 bases between. Germline CDR1 SGHVS, CDR2 FQNEAQ. The CDR3 is 14 residues long. The CDR3: CASSLPPQGSPLHF. The CDR3 DNA sequence: TGTGCCAGCAGCTTACCGCCACAGGGTTCACCCCTCCACTTT.

This sequence joins TRBV20-1 and TRBJ2-1, with TRBD2 matching over 12 bases. J lost 5 bases, V lost 5 bases, and 7 bases had no gene match. Germline-derived CDR1 and CDR2 are DFQATT and SNEGSKA (reference sequence). This CDR3 is 15 amino acids long. The CDR3 spells CSAGRTSGINNEQFF. Written as DNA, the CDR3 is TGCAGTGCTGGTCGGACTAGCGGGATCAACAATGAGCAGTTCTTC.

This clonotype has ten or more counts. The chain combines TRBV20-1 with TRBJ2-1; 14 nucleotides match TRBD2. The ends lost 3 bases at V and 9 bases at J; junction bases unmatched: 7. Germline V gene lookup returns CDR1 DFQATT and CDR2 SNEGSKA (reference sequence). The CDR3 runs 15 residues. The DNA of the CDR3 is TGCAGTGCTAGCCTCGGGACTAGCGGGAGATCTGAGCAGTTCTTC. Amino acids: CSASLGTSGRSEQFF.

This clonotype occurred a few times. The chain is built from TRBV29-1 and TRBJ2-3; 14 nucleotides match TRBD2. CDR3 length: 17 amino acids. CDR1 and CDR2 from the germline V gene are SQVTM and ANQGSEA. J lost 5 bases, V lost 0 bases, and 7 bases had no gene match. The CDR3 DNA reads as TGCAGCGTTGAAGACCTAGCGGGACTAGCGGGAGTAGATACGCAGTATTTT. Protein product: CSVEDLAGLAGVDTQYF.